This T cell receptor beta chain comes out of a study of blood T cell repertoires in COVID-19. Looked up from germline, CDR1 is SQVTM and CDR2 is ANQGSEA. Between the trimmed V and J ends, which lost 7 bases and 2 bases, there was a span of 16 bases. CDR3 length: 14 amino acids. The method was immunoSEQ multiplex PCR; TCRdb's version includes in-frame clones alone and lacks a portion of them. Of hundreds of thousands of clones listed, less than 90% were seen once; the top ten hold about an eighth. This sequence joins TRBV29-1 and TRBJ2-3, with D unresolved. Material for sequencing was peripheral blood. This clonotype originated in a woman in her seventies with COVID-19, enrolled during active disease. The CDR3 coding sequence is TGCAGCGCCCACAGTCGGAAGAACACAGATACGCAGTATTTT. As protein: CSAHSRKNTDTQYF.